One sample yielded the 23 T cell receptor beta chains listed below, sequenced in a study of T cell responses to AZD1222 COVID-19 vaccine. Sequenced by immunoSEQ multiplex PCR; TCRdb stores in-frame clones only, minus some. This sample yields 150,000 to 200,000 clones, of which about 90% are seen a single time; around 0.99% belongs to the top ten. The sample consisted of peripheral blood, taken 28 days after the second AZD1222 dose. The receptor set was obtained from an adult who received the AZD1222 COVID-19 vaccine.

There are a few counts of this clone. The V call is TRBV18, the J call TRBJ2-1; a possible D gene is TRBD2 (6 bases). This CDR3 spans 17 amino acids. The V and J ends lost 1 base and 12 bases respectively, with 25 bases between them. Germline-derived CDR1 and CDR2 are KGHSH and LQKENI. CDR3 sequence reads: CASSPLGTETEGYLQFF. The CDR3 coding sequence is TGTGCCAGCTCACCACTGGGGACCGAGACGGAGGGTTACCTGCAGTTCTTC.

V usage is TRBV5-5 and J usage is TRBJ2-7; the D gene is possibly TRBD2 (6 bases). The CDR3 is 15 residues long. Per germline, CDR1 SGHKS and CDR2 YYEKEE (reference sequence). Trimming stripped 2 bases from V and 2 bases from J, with 14 bases between. CDR3 in DNA: TGTGCCAGCAGCTTTGGAGGGGCCAACCCCTACGAGCAGTACTTC. Encoded protein: CASSFGGANPYEQYF.

The chain carries TRBV5-1 and TRBJ1-6, with D tentatively TRBD1 (5 bases). Germline CDR1 is SGHRS and CDR2 is YFSETQ. Trimming removed 0 bases at V and 0 bases at J, with 13 bases between. CDR3 size: 18 residues. DNA for the CDR3: TGCGCCAGCAGCTTGGGGCACCTAGGGGTCTCCTATAATTCACCCCTCCACTTT. Amino acid sequence: CASSLGHLGVSYNSPLHF.

This sequence joins TRBV10-3 and TRBJ2-2; D may match TRBD1 or TRBD2 (5 bases each). This CDR3 comprises 17 residues. Trimming pared 3 bases from V and 3 bases from J, leaving 17 bases between. Germline V gene data show CDR1 as ENHRY and CDR2 as SYGVKD. The CDR3 spells CAISDEEGPVDTGELFF. The CDR3 DNA reads as TGTGCCATCAGTGACGAAGAGGGGCCGGTGGACACCGGGGAGCTGTTTTTT.

V gene TRBV18 combines with J gene TRBJ1-4; 8 nucleotides align to TRBD1. From germline, CDR1 is KGHSH and CDR2 LQKENI. The V segment lost 5 bases and the J segment 8 bases; nucleotides outside the gene matches: 10. The CDR3 has 15 amino acids. CDR3 nucleotides: TGTGCCAGCTCAGACCGACAGGGGTTTTTGGAAAAACTGTTTTTT. It specifies CASSDRQGFLEKLFF.

The rearrangement uses TRBV2 and TRBJ1-5; the D gene is possibly TRBD1 (6 bases). Germline values: CDR1 SNHLY, CDR2 FYNNEI. The CDR3 sequence is 16 residues long. Trimming took 8 bases from V and 0 from J, leaving 17 bases between them. The CDR3 bases are TGTGCCAGCCGCCAAGACAGGCGGTATAGCAATCAGCCCCAGCATTTT. Amino acids: CASRQDRRYSNQPQHF.

This clone is medium-sized in the sample. The chain has TRBV6-1 and TRBJ2-1, with D unresolved. The CDR3 contains 11 residues. Germline V gene lookup returns CDR1 MNHNS and CDR2 SASEGT. V gave up 3 bases and J gave up 9 bases, with 6 bases separating them. The CDR3 region is CASSDGSEQFF. Written as DNA, the CDR3 is TGTGCCAGCAGTGACGGTTCTGAGCAGTTCTTC.

This sequence joins TRBV27 and TRBJ2-7; possible D gene TRBD2, 5 bases. This CDR3 is 13 amino acids long. Trimming left V 6 bases short and J 3 bases short, with 12 bases between. CDR1 is MNHEY, CDR2 SMNVEV, per germline (reference sequence). The CDR3 loop is CASRRRESYEQYF. The CDR3 DNA is TGTGCCAGCAGGCGTCGGGAAAGCTACGAGCAGTACTTC.

The chain carries TRBV12-3 or TRBV12-4 and TRBJ1-6; no clear D gene. V was shortened by 6 bases and J by 6 bases, with 6 bases between the two germline ends. The CDR3 sequence is 12 residues long. CDR3 protein: CASRWSNSPLHF. CDR3 nucleotide sequence: TGTGCCAGCAGGTGGAGTAATTCACCCCTCCACTTT.

CDR3 region: CASGEQGGEAFF. The CDR3 coding sequence is TGTGCTAGTGGTGAACAGGGCGGTGAAGCTTTCTTT. This chain links TRBV12-5 with TRBJ1-1, with D possibly TRBD1 on 6 matching bases. The CDR3 has 12 amino acids. The V end was cut by 5 bases, the J end by 7 bases, with 11 bases between. The germline gives CDR1 LGHNT, CDR2 FRNRAP.

The sample holds one count of this clone. The genes are TRBV27 and TRBJ2-1, with 7 bases that match TRBD1. Germline V gene sequence: CDR1 MNHEY, CDR2 SMNVEV (reference sequence). Trimming removed 7 bases from V and 4 bases from J; junction bases left unmatched: 13. The CDR3 runs to 16 residues. The CDR3 sequence: CASNGNRQGWYNEQFF. The CDR3 DNA reads as TGTGCCAGCAACGGGAATCGACAGGGTTGGTACAATGAGCAGTTCTTC.

This chain uses TRBV10-3 with TRBJ1-1; D possibly corresponds to TRBD1 (5 bases). The germline CDR1 and CDR2 sequences are ENHRY and SYGVKD. Trimming cost V 4 bases and J 9 bases, with 12 bases left between them. There are 12 residues in the CDR3. CDR3 DNA: TGTGCCATCAGTGGAACAGGAGGGCAAGCTTTCTTT. It yields the protein CAISGTGGQAFF.

The chain couples TRBV5-1 to TRBJ1-1; the D gene is possibly TRBD1 (6 bases). The V end was cut by 1 base, the J end by 3 bases, with 22 bases between. The CDR3 has 18 amino acids. The germline V gene has CDR1 SGHRS and CDR2 YFSETQ. The CDR3 coding sequence is TGCGCCAGCAGCTTGTTCGTCAGAGGACAGTCGGGGGACACTGAAGCTTTCTTT. Translation: CASSLFVRGQSGDTEAFF.

The chain has TRBV5-6 and TRBJ1-1, with D hard to call. Trimming shortened V by 3 bases and J by 1 base, and 10 bases separated the two germline ends. CDR3 length equals 14 residues. CDR1 and CDR2 (germline): SGHDT, YYEEEE. The CDR3 loop reads CASSYLSQNTEAFF. In DNA, the CDR3 is TGTGCCAGCAGCTATCTCTCCCAGAACACTGAAGCTTTCTTT.

The chain is built from TRBV5-6 and TRBJ1-2; the match to TRBD1 covers 9 bases. V shed 2 bases, J shed 2 bases, and the junction held 1 base outside the gene matches. The CDR3 consists of 14 residues. The V gene's germline CDR1 is SGHDT and CDR2 YYEEEE. The CDR3 coding sequence is TGTGCCAGCAGCTTACAGGGGGCAAACTATGGCTACACCTTC. It encodes CASSLQGANYGYTF. Looking up the rest from reference TRBV5-6 and TRBJ1-2 gives the full variable domain: DAGVTQSPTHLIKTRGQQVTLRCSPKSGHDTVSWYQQALGQGPQFIFQYYEEEERQRGNFPDRFSGHQFPNYSSELNVNALLLGDSALYLCASSLQGANYGYTFGSGTRLTVV.

The rearrangement joins TRBV7-8 to TRBJ1-5; D is unclear. CDR3 length: 15 amino acids. V lost 1 base and J 4 bases, leaving 11 bases between the germline ends. Germline V gives CDR1 SGHVS, CDR2 FQNEAQ. The CDR3 reads CASSLEGRSNQPQHF. The CDR3 DNA is TGTGCCAGCAGCTTAGAGGGCCGGTCAAATCAGCCCCAGCATTTT.

The chain has TRBV5-4 and TRBJ1-6, with D perhaps TRBD1 (5 bases). V shed 0 bases and J shed 9 bases, with 13 bases lying between them. CDR1 is SGHNT and CDR2 is YYREEE in the germline V gene (reference sequence). This CDR3 is 15 amino acids long. The CDR3, as DNA: TGTGCCAGCAGCTTGGCCCGGGACGGTAGTTCACCCCTCCACTTT. It specifies CASSLARDGSSPLHF.

The chain is built from TRBV7-8 and TRBJ2-2, with 9 bases aligning to TRBD1. The CDR3 is 16 residues long. V lost 7 bases and J lost 0; bases outside the gene matches: 6. Germline CDR1 SGHVS, CDR2 FQNEAQ. CDR3 residues: CASTIQGAANTGELFF. In DNA, the CDR3 is TGTGCCAGCACCATACAGGGGGCTGCGAACACCGGGGAGCTGTTTTTT.

This chain connects TRBV7-9 to TRBJ2-3, with D perhaps assigned TRBD1 or TRBD2 (5 bases each). There are 16 residues in the CDR3. The germline V and J ends were trimmed by 5 bases and 0 bases, with 15 bases remaining between them. Germline-derived CDR1 and CDR2 are SEHNR and FQNEAQ (reference sequence). The CDR3 nucleotides are TGTGCCAGCAGCCCCTCGGACTGGGACAGCACAGATACGCAGTATTTT. This gives the protein CASSPSDWDSTDTQYF.

The rearrangement uses TRBV12-3 or TRBV12-4 and TRBJ2-1; 7 bases are a match to TRBD2. V was clipped by 6 bases and J by 4 bases; unmatched bases: 3. CDR3 length: 13 residues. The CDR3 protein is CASSGGNYNEQFF. The CDR3 DNA reads as TGTGCCAGCAGCGGGGGGAATTACAATGAGCAGTTCTTC.

The V call is TRBV6-4, the J call TRBJ2-3; 8 bases are a match to TRBD2. The CDR3 covers 15 residues. The V gene end was trimmed by 7 bases and the J gene end by 7 bases; junction bases not matched to a gene: 13. Germline V gives CDR1 MRHNA, CDR2 SNTAGT. As DNA, the CDR3 is TGTGCCAGCACTAAAAACGGGGGGGCTGGGAATACGCAGTATTTT. Encoded protein: CASTKNGGAGNTQYF.

J is TRBJ1-1 and V is TRBV3-1 (or the pseudogene TRBV3-2); D uncertain. Per the germline V gene, CDR1 is LGHDT and CDR2 is YNNKEL (reference sequence). Trimming pared 3 bases from V and 10 bases from J, leaving 12 bases between. This CDR3 has 12 amino acids. The DNA for the CDR3 is TGTGCCAGCAGCCAGCCGGGCCGTGCAGCTTTCTTT. This gives the protein CASSQPGRAAFF.

The J gene is TRBJ1-2, the V gene TRBV9; D perhaps matches TRBD1 (5 bases). CDR3 length: 14 residues. The germline gives CDR1 SGDLS, CDR2 YYNGEE. Trimming removed 0 bases at V and 4 bases at J, with 10 bases between. CDR3 amino acids: CASSVGRVGYGYTF. The CDR3 bases are TGTGCCAGCAGCGTAGGCAGGGTGGGCTATGGCTACACCTTC.